Shown below are 11 T cell receptor beta chains from a single sample sequenced in a study of cytomegalovirus exposure and HLA in healthy donors. A multiplex PCR was run with 60 Vbeta primers and 13 Jbeta primers. Repertoires were generated with immunoSEQ multiplex PCR, while TCRdb's copy carries only in-frame clones and drops some. The sample totals around 44,000 clones; its top ten clones hold roughly 6.1%. Sequencing was performed on PBMCs. The receptors derive from a male donor in good health and CMV-seropositive.

The chain is built from TRBV9 and TRBJ2-3, with a weak D call TRBD2 (5 bases). This CDR3 has 13 residues. CDR1 is SGDLS, CDR2 YYNGEE, per germline. With 6 bases removed from V and 4 bases from J, the gap between germline ends came to 12 bases. The DNA of the CDR3 is TGTGCCAGCACCGTGGACGGGGCAGATACGCAGTATTTT. It translates to CASTVDGADTQYF.

This rearrangement joins TRBV4-3 to TRBJ1-2; D not certain. Germline loops: CDR1 LGHNA, CDR2 YSLEER. Trimming took off 1 base at V and 4 bases at J, with 13 bases between the two ends. The CDR3 loop spans 15 amino acids. CDR3 residues: CASSQGKAAFYGYTF. Here the CDR3 DNA reads TGCGCCAGCAGCCAAGGAAAAGCCGCCTTCTATGGCTACACCTTC.

This chain uses TRBV7-3 with TRBJ2-1; a weak D match, TRBD1 (6 bases). From germline, CDR1 is SGHTA and CDR2 FQGTGA. Deletions cut 4 bases from V and 5 bases from J, with 15 bases between. This CDR3 region has 15 residues. The CDR3 nucleotides are TGTGCCAGCAGCTCATCCGGGACACACCACAATGAGCAGTTCTTC. This encodes CASSSSGTHHNEQFF.

Here the CDR3 reads CASSSAKSATNEKLFF. The CDR3 nucleotides are TGTGCCAGCAGCTCCGCTAAGAGTGCAACTAATGAAAAACTGTTTTTT. This chain uses TRBV7-9 with TRBJ1-4, with unresolved D. The CDR3 length is 16 residues. CDR1 is SEHNR and CDR2 is FQNEAQ in the germline V gene (reference sequence). V was shortened by 4 bases and J by 0 bases, with 12 bases between the two germline ends.

This rearrangement joins TRBV18 to TRBJ1-5, with D possibly matching TRBD1 (5 bases). The CDR3 contains 15 residues. Germline CDR1 reads KGHSH; CDR2 reads LQKENI. V was shortened by 2 bases and J by 3 bases, with 11 bases between the two germline ends. CDR3 sequence (DNA): TGTGCCAGCTCACCAGAGACAGTGATCAATCAGCCCCAGCATTTT. It encodes CASSPETVINQPQHF.

The chain has TRBV4-1 and TRBJ2-5, with 9 nucleotides matching TRBD2. Germline loops: CDR1 MGHRA, CDR2 YSYEKL. The length of the CDR3 is 16 residues. Trimming removed 4 bases from V and 1 base from J; junction bases left unmatched: 7. CDR3 bases: TGCGCCAGCAGCCGAACTCTAGCGGGGAGCCAAGAGACCCAGTACTTC. Residues: CASSRTLAGSQETQYF.

This chain uses TRBV9 with TRBJ2-3; TRBD2 matches 8 bases. The CDR3 loop spans 18 amino acids. Germline CDR1 is SGDLS and CDR2 is YYNGEE. After removal of 0 bases from V and 0 bases from J, the junction contained 9 bases not matched to a gene. The CDR3 DNA reads as TGTGCCAGCAGCGTAGCTACGGGGGGGGCGGCTAGCACAGATACGCAGTATTTT. This gives the protein CASSVATGGAASTDTQYF.

This chain links TRBV7-6 with TRBJ2-1; TRBD2 agrees at 15 bases. J was trimmed by 0 bases and V by 5 bases; bases with no gene match: 2. The CDR3 has 17 amino acids. Germline-derived CDR1 and CDR2 are SGHVS and FNYEAQ. The CDR3 nucleotides are TGTGCCAGCAGCAGGACTAGCGGGGGGGCCTCCTACAATGAGCAGTTCTTC. This gives the protein CASSRTSGGASYNEQFF.

The genes are TRBV18 and TRBJ2-2; 10 positions agree with TRBD2. The CDR3 consists of 16 residues. The V gene's germline CDR1 is KGHSH and CDR2 LQKENI. V shed 0 bases, J shed 4 bases, and the junction held 2 bases outside the gene matches. CDR3 sequence reads: CASSPPSSGGTGELFF. CDR3 nucleotide sequence: TGTGCCAGCTCACCACCTTCTAGCGGGGGCACCGGGGAGCTGTTTTTT.

This chain connects TRBV30 to TRBJ2-7; D might be TRBD2 (7 bases). The CDR3 loop spans 13 amino acids. V was clipped by 5 bases and J by 5 bases, with 16 bases between them. Germline values: CDR1 GTSNPN, CDR2 SVGIG (reference sequence). CDR3 DNA sequence: TGTGCCTGGGACTTGGGGGGGGCTGACGAGCAGTACTTC. It translates to CAWDLGGADEQYF.

The chain employs TRBV19 and TRBJ2-2; 10 nucleotides agree with TRBD1. The CDR3 loop spans 16 amino acids. V lost 10 bases and J lost 1; bases outside the gene matches: 9. CDR1 and CDR2 (germline): LNHDA, SQIVND (reference sequence). The CDR3 sequence is CATLSRDRGNTGELFF. The CDR3 nucleotides read TGTGCCACTCTCTCCCGGGACAGGGGGAACACCGGGGAGCTGTTTTTT.